These 30 T cell receptor beta chains came from one sample sequenced in a study of shared clonotypes between healthy human individuals (dated by TCRdb to 2018 to 2020). The library was produced with the immunoSEQ multiplex PCR assay. TCRdb limited this immuneACCESS table to in-frame rearrangements with V and J called. A share of clones is missing; checked studies link under half to unresolved V genes, and the rest is unexplained. This sample comprises some 1,100,000 clones, around 78% of them detected only once. The ten largest account for 0.52% of the sample. The sequenced sample consisted of memory CD4+ T cells from PBMCs. Reading the label with the study, this specimen's cell subset or site is: CD45RA-negative fraction. The receptors stem from a man in his late teens or twenties in good health. Some clones in this sample may be carry-over from other donors' samples.

This chain connects TRBV5-4 to TRBJ2-5, with TRBD2 identical over 14 bases. The DNA end is more similar to TRBJ2-7, so the J call may be wrong. Germline V lookup: CDR1 SGHNT, CDR2 YYREEE (reference sequence). This CDR3 contains 17 residues. The CDR3 sequence is CASSPGTSGSFGYEQYF. The CDR3 nucleotides are TGTGCCAGCAGCCCCGGGACTAGCGGGAGTTTTGGCTACGAGCAGTACTTC.

V and J are TRBV19 and TRBJ1-2; D is unresolved. This CDR3 is 14 amino acids long. V was shortened by 6 bases and J by 4 bases, with 15 bases between the two germline ends. Germline V lookup: CDR1 LNHDA, CDR2 SQIVND (reference sequence). The CDR3 sequence: CASRSEQVIYGYTF. The CDR3 DNA sequence: TGTGCCAGTAGATCAGAGCAGGTCATCTATGGCTACACCTTC.

The genes are TRBV5-1 and TRBJ2-7; unclear D gene. The germline V and J ends were trimmed by 0 bases and 3 bases, with 10 bases remaining between them. Germline V CDR1 and CDR2: SGHRS, YFSETQ. The CDR3 extends over 14 amino acids. The CDR3 DNA sequence: TGCGCCAGCAGCTTGGTCGGGCGAAACTACGAGCAGTACTTC. Translation gives CASSLVGRNYEQYF.

The chain employs TRBV7-2 and TRBJ1-2, with 10 bases matching TRBD1. CDR1 SGHTA and CDR2 FQGNSA come from the germline V gene. CDR3 length: 17 residues. V gave up 5 bases and J gave up 1 base; unmatched junction bases: 10. The CDR3, as DNA: TGTGCCAGCAGCCCAGGACAGGGGGTTGCAAGTAACTATGGCTACACCTTC. Its protein is CASSPGQGVASNYGYTF.

This sequence joins TRBV7-6 and TRBJ1-4; no reliable D call. CDR1 is SGHVS, CDR2 FNYEAQ, per germline. V was cut by 7 bases and J by 0 bases, with 15 bases left in between. This CDR3 spans 16 amino acids. CDR3 nucleotide sequence: TGTGCCAGCACCCGTAGGCCGCGAGCAACTAATGAAAAACTGTTTTTT. This sequence encodes CASTRRPRATNEKLFF.

A remark on this clone: The identical CDR3 is also encoded by other nucleotide sequences in the sample. The chain employs TRBV28 and TRBJ1-2; D uncertain. Between the trimmed V and J ends, which lost 6 bases and 4 bases, there was a span of 9 bases. CDR3 size: 12 residues. CDR1 is MDHEN and CDR2 is SYDVKM in the germline V gene. The CDR3 nucleotides read TGTGCCAGCAGCGGCTTGGTCTATGGCTACACCTTC. The encoded protein is CASSGLVYGYTF.

This sequence joins TRBV5-5 and TRBJ1-5, with D maybe TRBD1 (6 bases). Germline CDR1 is SGHKS and CDR2 is YYEKEE (reference sequence). With 4 bases removed from V and 0 bases from J, the gap between germline ends came to 20 bases. This CDR3 contains 18 residues. CDR3 in amino acids: CASSVGATRMSSNQPQHF. The CDR3, as DNA: TGTGCCAGCAGCGTGGGGGCGACCCGGATGTCTAGCAATCAGCCCCAGCATTTT.

The rearrangement links TRBV29-1 to TRBJ1-1; a weak D match, TRBD1 (6 bases). Germline assignment: CDR1 SQVTM and CDR2 ANQGSEA. This CDR3 is 13 amino acids long. V shed 4 bases and J shed 5 bases, with 14 bases lying between them. CDR3 residues: CSVVRGGGTEAFF. Written as DNA, the CDR3 is TGCAGCGTTGTCAGGGGAGGGGGGACTGAAGCTTTCTTT. Drawing the rest from reference TRBV29-1 and TRBJ1-1, the complete variable domain is SAVISQKPSRDICQRGTSLTIQCQVDSQVTMMFWYRQQPGQSLTLIATANQGSEATYESGFVIDKFPISRPNLTFSTLTVSNMSPEDSSIYLCSVVRGGGTEAFFGQGTRLTVV.

The table lists this clone with a count of one. In the same sample, other DNA sequences code for this CDR3. The V gene is TRBV28, the J gene TRBJ2-1, with D perhaps TRBD2 (6 bases). Trimming removed 3 bases at V and 10 bases at J, with 10 bases between. Germline V gene sequence: CDR1 MDHEN, CDR2 SYDVKM. This CDR3 has 12 residues. The CDR3 nucleotides read TGTGCCAGCAGTTTGAGGCGGGACGAGCAGTTCTTC. It yields the protein CASSLRRDEQFF.

V is TRBV20-1 and J is TRBJ1-1; D is ambiguous. Trimming left V 7 bases short and J 8 bases short, with 5 bases between. The CDR3 covers 8 residues. Germline V gene lookup returns CDR1 DFQATT and CDR2 SNEGSKA (reference sequence). DNA for the CDR3: TGCAGTGTGGGAGAAGCTTTCTTT. Residues: CSVGEAFF.

The chain couples TRBV6-1 to TRBJ2-1, with 9 bases matching TRBD2. Germline CDR1 MNHNS, CDR2 SASEGT. V lost 4 bases and J lost 8; bases outside the gene matches: 9. This CDR3 is 15 amino acids long. The CDR3 DNA is TGTGCCAGCAGTGGGGGGACTAGCTTTCCCTATGAGCAGTTCTTC. Protein sequence: CASSGGTSFPYEQFF.

Remarks on this clone: Other nucleotide sequences in the sample specify the same CDR3. The V and J genes are TRBV28 and TRBJ2-2, with TRBD1 matching 8 bases. With V trimmed by 6 bases and J by 2 bases, 5 bases remained unmatched. Germline V gene lookup returns CDR1 MDHEN and CDR2 SYDVKM. CDR3 length: 15 residues. This CDR3 is CASRRQGANTGELFF. Here the CDR3 DNA reads TGTGCCAGCAGACGCCAGGGGGCCAACACCGGGGAGCTGTTTTTT. Filled out from reference TRBV28 and TRBJ2-2, the complete variable domain reads DVKVTQSSRYLVKRTGEKVFLECVQDMDHENMFWYRQDPGLGLRLIYFSYDVKMKEKGDIPEGYSVSREKKERFSLILESASTNQTSMYLCASRRQGANTGELFFGEGSRLTVL.

This rearrangement joins TRBV7-3 to TRBJ2-2; 10 nucleotides line up with TRBD2. Germline-derived CDR1 and CDR2 are SGHTA and FQGTGA. This CDR3 spans 18 amino acids. V was clipped by 5 bases and J by 4 bases; unmatched bases: 13. The CDR3 nucleotides are TGTGCCAGCAGCCGAACTGGTAGCGGGAGGTTGAGCACCGGGGAGCTGTTTTTT. Protein: CASSRTGSGRLSTGELFF.

Comment on this clone: At the DNA level, this CDR3 is encoded by other sequences in the same sample as well. The chain has TRBV5-1 and TRBJ2-5; D not resolved. The CDR3 is 12 residues long. Between the trimmed V and J ends, which lost 0 bases and 5 bases, there was a span of 5 bases. Germline V gene sequence: CDR1 SGHRS, CDR2 YFSETQ. The CDR3 protein is CASSLDVETQYF. The CDR3 DNA reads TGCGCCAGCAGCTTGGACGTTGAGACCCAGTACTTC.

The chain couples TRBV6-5 to TRBJ1-2; 11 bases agree with TRBD1. The CDR3 has 12 residues. The ends lost 8 bases at V and 5 bases at J; junction bases unmatched: 1. The germline gives CDR1 MNHEY, CDR2 SVGAGI. CDR3 sequence (DNA): TGTGCCAGCGGACAGGGGGCGTATGGCTACACCTTC. This translates into CASGQGAYGYTF.

The rearrangement links TRBV9 to TRBJ2-7; D gene unclear. This CDR3 is built from 14 residues. The germline V and J ends were trimmed by 0 bases and 1 base, with 8 bases remaining between them. The germline CDR1 and CDR2 sequences are SGDLS and YYNGEE. This CDR3 reads CASSVGSQSYEQYF. The CDR3 DNA is TGTGCCAGCAGCGTAGGGTCGCAGTCCTACGAGCAGTACTTC.

V is TRBV19 and J is TRBJ2-2, with TRBD1 identical over 8 bases. The V gene end was trimmed by 7 bases and the J gene end by 6 bases; junction bases not matched to a gene: 4. Per the germline V gene, CDR1 is LNHDA and CDR2 is SQIVND (reference sequence). The CDR3 has 13 residues. The CDR3 loop reads CASTPTGAGELFF. CDR3 nucleotide sequence: TGTGCCAGTACCCCGACAGGGGCCGGGGAGCTGTTTTTT.

Only one count was recorded for this clone. The chain recombines TRBV9 with TRBJ2-3; 15 bases are a match to TRBD2. This CDR3 has 18 residues. Germline V gene data show CDR1 as SGDLS and CDR2 as YYNGEE. V shed 3 bases and J 6 bases; nucleotides not matched to a gene: 11. This chain's CDR3 is CASSEGGLAGGVSDTQYF. The CDR3 bases are TGTGCCAGCAGCGAGGGGGGACTAGCGGGAGGAGTATCTGATACGCAGTATTTT.

The chain links TRBV15 to TRBJ2-1; 9 positions agree with TRBD2. The CDR3 totals 17 residues. The V segment lost 6 bases and the J segment 0 bases; nucleotides outside the gene matches: 9. The germline V gene encodes CDR1 LNHNV and CDR2 YYDKDF (reference sequence). Here the CDR3 reads CATSGAGGLRSYNEQFF. CDR3 bases: TGTGCCACCAGTGGAGCGGGAGGCCTTCGCTCCTACAATGAGCAGTTCTTC.

The CDR3 sequence is CASRGAGPRSYNEQFF. The CDR3 DNA reads TGTGCCAGCAGGGGGGCGGGACCCCGCTCCTACAATGAGCAGTTCTTC. This chain connects TRBV28 to TRBJ2-1; TRBD1 or TRBD2 may be the D gene (6 bases each). Trimming took off 6 bases at V and 0 bases at J, with 15 bases between the two ends. The CDR3 is 16 amino acids. Germline loops: CDR1 MDHEN, CDR2 SYDVKM.

The chain has TRBV5-1 and TRBJ2-7; 15 bases are a match to TRBD2. The CDR3 is 17 amino acids. From germline, CDR1 is SGHRS and CDR2 YFSETQ. With 4 bases clipped from V and 2 bases from J, the junction kept 7 bases outside the gene matches. CDR3 protein: CASSPGTSGRTAYEQYF. CDR3 bases: TGCGCCAGCAGCCCCGGGACTAGCGGGAGGACCGCCTACGAGCAGTACTTC.

CDR3 sequence: CASSPGEGLGGYTF. The CDR3 region has the DNA TGCGCCAGCAGTCCTGGCGAGGGGCTGGGAGGCTACACCTTC. The chain carries TRBV5-1 and TRBJ1-2; a possible D gene is TRBD1 (5 bases). The CDR3 has 14 amino acids. Trimming stripped 5 bases from V and 8 bases from J, with 19 bases between. Germline V gives CDR1 SGHRS, CDR2 YFSETQ.

The chain has TRBV5-3 and TRBJ1-1; TRBD1 matches at 7 bases. TRBV5-3 counts as an open reading frame of uncertain function. The length of the CDR3 is 12 residues. The V gene end was trimmed by 10 bases and the J gene end by 4 bases; junction bases not matched to a gene: 7. The CDR3, as DNA: TGTGCCGGGGGGACAGCGAGCACTGAAGCTTTCTTT. Amino acid sequence: CAGGTASTEAFF.

This sequence joins TRBV18 and TRBJ2-2; 12 nucleotides agree with TRBD2. Per the germline V gene, CDR1 is KGHSH and CDR2 is LQKENI. The V segment lost 4 bases and the J segment 6 bases; nucleotides outside the gene matches: 12. The CDR3 has 18 amino acids. The CDR3 spells CASSRSTSGRPDSGELFF. CDR3 DNA: TGTGCCAGCTCACGCTCGACTAGCGGGAGACCGGATTCCGGGGAGCTGTTTTTT.

CDR3 DNA sequence: TGCGCCAGCAGCCAAGAGCCAGGGGGTGACCAGCCCCAGCATTTT. Its translation is CASSQEPGGDQPQHF. The chain recombines TRBV4-3 with TRBJ1-5, with 7 bases matching TRBD1. The CDR3 has 15 amino acids. V lost 0 bases and J lost 7; bases outside the gene matches: 6. The germline CDR1 and CDR2 sequences are LGHNA and YSLEER.

This clone was detected only once. J is TRBJ1-2 and V is TRBV7-3, with 9 bases lining up with TRBD1. Germline V gene sequence: CDR1 SGHTA, CDR2 FQGTGA. The V segment lost 6 bases and the J segment 7 bases; nucleotides outside the gene matches: 9. The CDR3 sequence is 14 residues long. In DNA, the CDR3 is TGTGCCAGCAGACAAACAGGGGGCCTGGGTGGCTACACCTTC. Protein sequence: CASRQTGGLGGYTF.

Concerning this clone itself: The sample carries other DNA sequences with the same CDR3. CDR3 loop: CASSLFGRGNQPQHF. The CDR3 DNA follows: TGTGCCAGTAGTCTTTTCGGCAGGGGTAATCAGCCCCAGCATTTT. The chain employs TRBV19 and TRBJ1-5; a possible D gene is TRBD1 (6 bases). V lost 5 bases and J lost 4, with 15 bases in between. The CDR3 covers 15 residues. Per germline, CDR1 LNHDA and CDR2 SQIVND (reference sequence).

The rearrangement links TRBV23-1 to TRBJ1-4; unclear D gene. TRBV23-1 is filed as an ORF, its function uncertain. CDR3 length: 21 residues. Deletions cut 4 bases from V and 2 bases from J, with 29 bases between. The CDR3 DNA reads as TGCGCCAGCAGTCTGAACAGTTCAGAAGTTCTCTCGATCGGCACTAATGAAAAACTGTTTTTT. This translates into CASSLNSSEVLSIGTNEKLFF.

V and J are TRBV10-3 and TRBJ2-6; D perhaps matches TRBD1 (5 bases). The CDR3 covers 14 residues. V was pared by 6 bases and J by 5 bases, with 11 bases between. Germline CDR1 is ENHRY and CDR2 is SYGVKD. The CDR3, as DNA: TGTGCCATCAGAGAACAGGATCGGGCCAACGTCCTGACTTTC. It is translated as CAIREQDRANVLTF.

This sequence joins TRBV4-1 and TRBJ2-1, with 14 bases fitting TRBD2. Germline V gene sequence: CDR1 MGHRA, CDR2 YSYEKL. The CDR3 totals 15 residues. V shed 5 bases, J shed 8 bases, and the junction held 5 bases outside the gene matches. In DNA, the CDR3 is TGCGCCAGCAGCGGGGGGACTAGCGGGAGCTATGAGCAGTTCTTC. Residues: CASSGGTSGSYEQFF.